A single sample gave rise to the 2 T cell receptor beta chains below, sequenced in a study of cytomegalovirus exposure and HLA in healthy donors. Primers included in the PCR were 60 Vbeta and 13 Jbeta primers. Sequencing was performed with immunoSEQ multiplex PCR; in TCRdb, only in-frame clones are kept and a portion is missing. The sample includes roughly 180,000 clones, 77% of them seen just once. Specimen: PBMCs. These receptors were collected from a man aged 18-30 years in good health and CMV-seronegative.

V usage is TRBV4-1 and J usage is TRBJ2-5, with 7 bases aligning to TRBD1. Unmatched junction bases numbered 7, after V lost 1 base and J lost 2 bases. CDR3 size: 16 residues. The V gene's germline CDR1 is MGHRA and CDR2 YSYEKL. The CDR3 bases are TGCGCCAGCAGCCAAGGGTGGGGACAGTATCAAGAGACCCAGTACTTC. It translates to CASSQGWGQYQETQYF.

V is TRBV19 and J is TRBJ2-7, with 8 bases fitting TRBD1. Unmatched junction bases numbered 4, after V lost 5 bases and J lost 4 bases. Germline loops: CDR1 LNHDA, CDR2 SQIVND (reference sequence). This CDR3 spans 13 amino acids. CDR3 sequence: CASSPTGGYEQYF. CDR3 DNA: TGTGCCAGTAGTCCTACAGGGGGGTACGAGCAGTACTTC. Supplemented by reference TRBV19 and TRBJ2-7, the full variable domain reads DGGITQSPKYLFRKEGQNVTLSCEQNLNHDAMYWYRQDPGQGLRLIYYSQIVNDFQKGDIAEGYSVSREKKESFPLTVTSAQKNPTAFYLCASSPTGGYEQYFGPGTRLTVT.